One and the same sample provided the 21 T cell receptor beta chains below, sequenced in a study of blood T cell repertoires in COVID-19. Assay: immunoSEQ multiplex PCR; the TCRdb copy retains only in-frame clones and omits some. Found here are roughly 20,000 clones, roughly four fifths of them singletons; the top ten hold 6.5% to 8.5%. The sequencing input was peripheral blood. The origin of the receptors is a human donor in a cohort sampled during active COVID-19.

In this sample, this clone turned up a few times. The V call is TRBV7-2, the J call TRBJ1-4; a weak D match, TRBD1 (5 bases). CDR3 size: 16 residues. Looked up from germline, CDR1 is SGHTA and CDR2 is FQGNSA. Trimming shortened V by 5 bases and J by 4 bases, and 17 bases separated the two germline ends. Written as DNA, the CDR3 is TGTGCCAGCAGCCTCTTTCAGGGAGGGGATAATGAAAAACTGTTTTTT. Protein product: CASSLFQGGDNEKLFF. Using reference TRBV7-2 and TRBJ1-4 for the parts outside the CDR3, the full variable domain is GAGVSQSPSNKVTEKGKDVELRCDPISGHTALYWYRQSLGQGLEFLIYFQGNSAPDKSGLPSDRFSAERTGGSVSTLTIQRTQQEDSAVYLCASSLFQGGDNEKLFFGSGTQLSVL.

This clone was counted only a few times. This chain uses TRBV30 with TRBJ1-6; 7 bases match TRBD1. This CDR3 region has 13 residues. The germline V gene encodes CDR1 GTSNPN and CDR2 SVGIG (reference sequence). With V trimmed by 0 bases and J by 13 bases, 6 bases remained unmatched. CDR3 nucleotides: TGTGCCTGGAGTGTAGGGGGCAGATCCCCCCTCCACTTT. As protein: CAWSVGGRSPLHF.

This rearrangement joins TRBV24-1 to TRBJ1-2, with a tentative D call TRBD1 (6 bases). The CDR3 runs to 13 residues. The V gene lost 5 bases and the J gene lost 4 bases, with 10 bases spanning the gap. In germline, CDR1 is KGHDR, CDR2 SFDVKD. The CDR3 loop reads CATSAGTPYGYTF. DNA for the CDR3: TGTGCCACCAGTGCCGGGACACCCTATGGCTACACCTTC.

This clone was found a few times. CDR3 sequence (DNA): TGTGCCAGCAGCCAAGATCAAGCCAGGCGAATAGAGACCCAGTACTTC. Translation gives CASSQDQARRIETQYF. The chain employs TRBV3-1 (or the pseudogene TRBV3-2) and TRBJ2-5; D is ambiguous. CDR1 is LGHDT, CDR2 YNNKEL, per germline (reference sequence). V was cut by 0 bases and J by 4 bases, with 15 bases left in between. The CDR3 loop spans 16 amino acids.

The gene calls are TRBV5-1 and TRBJ1-4, with D perhaps matching TRBD1 (6 bases). V dropped 3 bases and J dropped 5 bases, with 14 bases sitting between them. The CDR3 spans 15 residues. CDR1 and CDR2 (germline): SGHRS, YFSETQ. For the CDR3, the DNA is TGCGCCAGCAGCTCAACAGGGTTGTCGAATGAAAAACTGTTTTTT. This encodes CASSSTGLSNEKLFF. Together with reference TRBV5-1 and TRBJ1-4, the CDR3 gives the full variable domain: KAGVTQTPRYLIKTRGQQVTLSCSPISGHRSVSWYQQTPGQGLQFLFEYFSETQRNKGNFPGRFSGRQFSNSRSEMNVSTLELGDSALYLCASSSTGLSNEKLFFGSGTQLSVL.

The chain links TRBV18 to TRBJ1-2; no definite D call. Trimming shortened V by 2 bases and J by 2 bases, and 12 bases separated the two germline ends. CDR1 is KGHSH and CDR2 is LQKENI in the germline V gene. This CDR3 contains 15 residues. CDR3 residues: CASSPVAGINYGYTF. DNA of the CDR3: TGTGCCAGCTCACCAGTAGCGGGGATAAACTATGGCTACACCTTC.

V usage is TRBV4-1 and J usage is TRBJ1-2; 7 bases are a match to TRBD1. This CDR3 spans 15 amino acids. Germline loops: CDR1 MGHRA, CDR2 YSYEKL. V shed 4 bases, J shed 0 bases, and the junction held 5 bases outside the gene matches. Written as DNA, the CDR3 is TGCGCCAGCAGCCCACGGGACAGCGCTAACTATGGCTACACCTTC. It specifies CASSPRDSANYGYTF.

The chain employs TRBV3-1 (or the pseudogene TRBV3-2) and TRBJ2-4, with 10 bases aligning to TRBD2. Germline CDR1 reads LGHDT; CDR2 reads YNNKEL (reference sequence). This CDR3 comprises 19 residues. V trimming: 0 bases; J trimming: 8 bases; junction bases outside the gene matches: 16. The CDR3 coding sequence is TGTGCCAGCAGCCAAGAGTCTAGCGGGGGTCGCCGTGCCTGGGACATTCAGTACTTC. It is translated as CASSQESSGGRRAWDIQYF.

This clone was found once. The DNA of the CDR3 is TGTGCCAGCAGCTTGGTAGGACAGGGACAGCCCCAGCATTTT. Translating it yields CASSLVGQGQPQHF. This rearrangement joins TRBV5-6 to TRBJ1-5, with 8 bases matching TRBD1. V shed 0 bases, J shed 7 bases, and the junction held 3 bases outside the gene matches. Germline CDR1 and CDR2: SGHDT and YYEEEE. This CDR3 is built from 14 residues.

A word on this clone: One end of the junction does not line up with germline, which may come from a read error. The chain is built from TRBV11-2 and TRBJ2-1; 7 nucleotides match TRBD1. The CDR3 is 15 residues long. Germline CDR1 reads SGHAT; CDR2 reads FQNNGV. The DNA of the CDR3 is TGTGCCAGCCGCTTAGCAGGGGGCTCCTACAATGAGCAGTTCTTC. This gives the protein CASRLAGGSYNEQFF.

This clone appeared a single time. The rearrangement links TRBV18 to TRBJ1-1, with a weak D call TRBD1 (5 bases). The CDR3 length is 18 residues. The V end was cut by 3 bases, the J end by 2 bases, with 22 bases between. In germline, CDR1 is KGHSH, CDR2 LQKENI. CDR3 loop: CASSPTAELLNPNTEAFF. The CDR3 DNA sequence: TGTGCCAGCTCACCGACAGCTGAACTACTAAACCCAAACACTGAAGCTTTCTTT.

This chain connects TRBV12-5 to TRBJ2-3; 12 bases agree with TRBD1. The V segment lost 4 bases and the J segment 5 bases; nucleotides outside the gene matches: 7. The CDR3 has 16 residues. Per the germline V gene, CDR1 is LGHNT and CDR2 is FRNRAP. In DNA, the CDR3 is TGTGCTAGTGGTTGGGGACAGGGGGCGCTTGTAGATACGCAGTATTTT. Protein: CASGWGQGALVDTQYF.

The genes are TRBV5-1 and TRBJ1-2; 8 bases map to TRBD1. The CDR3 runs to 14 residues. Losses at the gene ends were 5 bases for V and 7 bases for J; bases not matched to a gene: 10. CDR1 and CDR2 from the germline V gene are SGHRS and YFSETQ. CDR3 DNA: TGCGCCAGCAGTAGACAGGGGCCTGAGAGTGGCTACACCTTC. Amino acids: CASSRQGPESGYTF.

V and J are TRBV7-8 and TRBJ1-5, with a possible D match to TRBD1 (5 bases). This CDR3 comprises 15 residues. V was trimmed by 4 bases and J by 1 base, leaving 11 bases between them. Germline loops: CDR1 SGHVS, CDR2 FQNEAQ. For the CDR3, the DNA is TGTGCCAGCAGCTCCCAGGCAGGGAGCAATCAGCCCCAGCATTTT. The encoded protein is CASSSQAGSNQPQHF.

V and J are TRBV30 and TRBJ1-2; 9 bases are shared with TRBD1. Germline loops: CDR1 GTSNPN, CDR2 SVGIG (reference sequence). Trimming cost V 1 base and J 0 bases; bases outside gene matches: 3. This CDR3 contains 15 residues. The CDR3 spells CAWSGTGAANYGYTF. The CDR3 nucleotides read TGTGCCTGGAGTGGGACAGGGGCCGCTAACTATGGCTACACCTTC.

V gene TRBV6-5 combines with J gene TRBJ2-7; 10 bases align to TRBD1. V lost 7 bases and J lost 1; bases outside the gene matches: 7. CDR3 length: 15 amino acids. Germline CDR1 reads MNHEY; CDR2 reads SVGAGI. The CDR3 nucleotides read TGTGCCAGCACCGGTTGGACAGGGGGTTCCTACGAGCAGTACTTC. Protein product: CASTGWTGGSYEQYF.

This rearrangement joins TRBV18 to TRBJ2-7, with a tentative D call TRBD2 (6 bases). The CDR3 totals 14 residues. V was trimmed by 3 bases and J by 2 bases, leaving 11 bases between them. CDR1 KGHSH and CDR2 LQKENI come from the germline V gene. Here the CDR3 DNA reads TGTGCCAGCTCACCGCATCGCGGGGCCTACGAGCAGTACTTC. Translation: CASSPHRGAYEQYF.

V and J are TRBV5-6 and TRBJ1-2; weak D call: TRBD1 (6 bases). Germline CDR1 and CDR2: SGHDT and YYEEEE. The germline V and J ends were trimmed by 4 bases and 8 bases, with 15 bases remaining between them. There are 13 residues in the CDR3. In DNA form, the CDR3 reads TGTGCCAGCAGCATAAACAGGGTTGGAGGCTACACCTTC. This encodes CASSINRVGGYTF.

The CDR3 sequence is CASSLPRRAGGRNEQFF. The CDR3 DNA is TGTGCCAGCAGCTTACCCCGCCGGGCGGGGGGGCGAAATGAGCAGTTCTTC. The chain carries TRBV11-2 and TRBJ2-1, with TRBD2 identical over 9 bases. CDR1 SGHAT and CDR2 FQNNGV come from the germline V gene. The V and J ends lost 2 bases and 7 bases, in that order; junction bases with no gene match: 12. This CDR3 spans 17 amino acids.

This chain uses TRBV4-2 with TRBJ2-7; a possible D gene is TRBD1 (5 bases). V was pared by 0 bases and J by 0 bases, with 12 bases between. Germline CDR1 reads LGHNA; CDR2 reads YNFKEQ. The CDR3 spans 16 residues. The CDR3 region has the DNA TGTGCCAGCAGCCAAGATACAACAGGTACCTCCTACGAGCAGTACTTC. As protein: CASSQDTTGTSYEQYF.

The chain combines TRBV6-6 with TRBJ1-2, with D possibly matching TRBD1 (5 bases). CDR1 MNHNY and CDR2 SVGAGI come from the germline V gene (reference sequence). The CDR3 covers 12 residues. V was clipped by 7 bases and J by 3 bases, with 9 bases between them. This CDR3 reads CASIRGDYGYTF. The CDR3 DNA is TGTGCCAGCATCCGGGGGGACTATGGCTACACCTTC.